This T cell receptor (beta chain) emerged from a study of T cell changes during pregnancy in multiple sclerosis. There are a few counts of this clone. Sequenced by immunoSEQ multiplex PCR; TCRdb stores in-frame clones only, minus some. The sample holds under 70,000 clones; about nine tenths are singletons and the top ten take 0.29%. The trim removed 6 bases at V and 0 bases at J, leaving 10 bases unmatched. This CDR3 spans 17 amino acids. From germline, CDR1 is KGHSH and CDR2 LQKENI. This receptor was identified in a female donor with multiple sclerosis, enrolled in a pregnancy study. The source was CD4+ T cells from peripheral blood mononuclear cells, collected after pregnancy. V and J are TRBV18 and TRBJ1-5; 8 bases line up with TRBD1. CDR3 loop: CASSALDRVVSNQPQHF. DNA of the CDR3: TGTGCCAGCTCGGCCCTGGACAGGGTCGTTAGCAATCAGCCCCAGCATTTT.